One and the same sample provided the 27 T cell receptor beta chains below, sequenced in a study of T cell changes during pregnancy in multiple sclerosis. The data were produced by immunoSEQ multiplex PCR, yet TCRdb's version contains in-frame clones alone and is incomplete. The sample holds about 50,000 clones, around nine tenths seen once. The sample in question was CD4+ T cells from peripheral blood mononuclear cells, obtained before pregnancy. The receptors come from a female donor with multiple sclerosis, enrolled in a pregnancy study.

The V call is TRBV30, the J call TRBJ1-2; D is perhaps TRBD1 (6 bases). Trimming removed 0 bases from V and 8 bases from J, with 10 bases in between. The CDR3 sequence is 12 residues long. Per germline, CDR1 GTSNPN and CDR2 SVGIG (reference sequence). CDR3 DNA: TGTGCCTGGAGTGTACAGGGACAAGGCTACACCTTC. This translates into CAWSVQGQGYTF.

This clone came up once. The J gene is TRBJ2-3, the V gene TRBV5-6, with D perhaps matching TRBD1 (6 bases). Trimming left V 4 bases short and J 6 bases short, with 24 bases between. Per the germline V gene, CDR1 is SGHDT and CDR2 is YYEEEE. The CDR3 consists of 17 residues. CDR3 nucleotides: TGTGCCAGCAGCAGGTCACAGGGTGTTACCCTCGCCGATACGCAGTATTTT. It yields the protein CASSRSQGVTLADTQYF.

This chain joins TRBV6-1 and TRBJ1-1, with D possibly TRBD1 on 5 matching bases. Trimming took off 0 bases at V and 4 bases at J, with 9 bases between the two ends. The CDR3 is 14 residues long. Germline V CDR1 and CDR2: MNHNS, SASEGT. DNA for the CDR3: TGTGCCAGCAGTGAAGCCGGGGGAATCACTGAAGCTTTCTTT. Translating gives CASSEAGGITEAFF.

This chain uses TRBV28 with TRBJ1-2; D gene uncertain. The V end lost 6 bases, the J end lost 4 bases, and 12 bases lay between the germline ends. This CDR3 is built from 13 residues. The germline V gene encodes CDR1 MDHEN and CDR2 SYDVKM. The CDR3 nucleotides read TGTGCCAGCAGACCACGGGGTAGCTATGGCTACACCTTC. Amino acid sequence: CASRPRGSYGYTF.

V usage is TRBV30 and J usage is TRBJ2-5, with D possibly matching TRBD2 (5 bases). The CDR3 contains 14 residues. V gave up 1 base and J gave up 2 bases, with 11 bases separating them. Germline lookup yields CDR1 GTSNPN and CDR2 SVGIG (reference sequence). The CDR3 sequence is CAWSGGEGQETQYF. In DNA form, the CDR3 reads TGTGCCTGGAGTGGAGGCGAGGGACAAGAGACCCAGTACTTC.

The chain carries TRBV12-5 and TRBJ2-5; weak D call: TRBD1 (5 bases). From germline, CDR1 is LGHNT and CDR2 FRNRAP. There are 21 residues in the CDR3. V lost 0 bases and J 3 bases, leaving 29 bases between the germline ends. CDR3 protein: CASGLVLGRVAGQGVEETQYF. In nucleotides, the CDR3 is TGTGCTAGTGGTTTGGTACTGGGTAGGGTAGCAGGACAAGGTGTGGAAGAGACCCAGTACTTC.

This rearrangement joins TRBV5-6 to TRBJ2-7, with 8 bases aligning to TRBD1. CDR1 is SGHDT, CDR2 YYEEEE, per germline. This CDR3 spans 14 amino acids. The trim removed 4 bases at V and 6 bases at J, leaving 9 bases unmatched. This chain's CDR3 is CASSLGTGFSEQYF. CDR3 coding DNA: TGTGCCAGCAGCCTCGGGACAGGCTTCTCCGAGCAGTACTTC.

The CDR3 is CASSFPAGGPGGYEQYF. CDR3 sequence (DNA): TGCGCCAGCAGCTTCCCAGCGGGAGGGCCAGGTGGCTACGAGCAGTACTTC. The rearrangement joins TRBV5-1 to TRBJ2-7; TRBD2 matches at 10 bases. CDR1 SGHRS and CDR2 YFSETQ come from the germline V gene. This CDR3 is built from 17 residues. Unmatched junction bases numbered 11, after V lost 2 bases and J lost 3 bases.

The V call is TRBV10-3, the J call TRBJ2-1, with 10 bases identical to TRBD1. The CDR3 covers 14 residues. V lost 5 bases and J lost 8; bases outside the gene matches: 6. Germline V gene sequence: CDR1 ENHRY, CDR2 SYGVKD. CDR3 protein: CAISTVTGGHEQFF. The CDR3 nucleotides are TGTGCCATCAGTACGGTGACAGGGGGCCATGAGCAGTTCTTC.

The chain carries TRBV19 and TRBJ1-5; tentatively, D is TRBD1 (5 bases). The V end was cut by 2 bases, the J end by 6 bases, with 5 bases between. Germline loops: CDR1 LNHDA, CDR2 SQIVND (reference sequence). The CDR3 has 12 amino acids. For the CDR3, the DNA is TGTGCCAGTAGTATAAGGGGTCAGCCCCAGCATTTT. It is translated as CASSIRGQPQHF.

DNA for the CDR3: TGCGCCAGCAGCATAGCCGGGACAGTCGATGAAAAACTGTTTTTT. Protein sequence: CASSIAGTVDEKLFF. V gene TRBV5-1 combines with J gene TRBJ1-4; 7 nucleotides match TRBD1. Germline lookup yields CDR1 SGHRS and CDR2 YFSETQ. The CDR3 is 15 amino acids. The V segment lost 4 bases and the J segment 6 bases; nucleotides outside the gene matches: 9. Filled out from reference TRBV5-1 and TRBJ1-4, the complete variable domain reads KAGVTQTPRYLIKTRGQQVTLSCSPISGHRSVSWYQQTPGQGLQFLFEYFSETQRNKGNFPGRFSGRQFSNSRSEMNVSTLELGDSALYLCASSIAGTVDEKLFFGSGTQLSVL.

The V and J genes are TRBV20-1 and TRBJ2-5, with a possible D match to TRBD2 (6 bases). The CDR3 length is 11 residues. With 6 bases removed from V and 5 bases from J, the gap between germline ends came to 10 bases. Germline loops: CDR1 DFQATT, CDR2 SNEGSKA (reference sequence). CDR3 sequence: CSAVGGETQYF. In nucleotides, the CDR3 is TGCAGTGCCGTTGGAGGGGAGACCCAGTACTTC.

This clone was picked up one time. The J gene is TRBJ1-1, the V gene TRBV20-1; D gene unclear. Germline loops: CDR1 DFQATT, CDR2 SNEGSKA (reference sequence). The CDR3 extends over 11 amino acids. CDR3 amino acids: CSNLRNTEAFF. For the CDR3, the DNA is TGCAGCAACCTCAGGAACACTGAAGCTTTCTTT.

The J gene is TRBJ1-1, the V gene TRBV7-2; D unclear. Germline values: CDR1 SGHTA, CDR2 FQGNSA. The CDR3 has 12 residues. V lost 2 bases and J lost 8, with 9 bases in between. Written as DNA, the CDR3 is TGTGCCAGCAGCTTAACCCGGGAAGAAGCTTTCTTT. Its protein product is CASSLTREEAFF.

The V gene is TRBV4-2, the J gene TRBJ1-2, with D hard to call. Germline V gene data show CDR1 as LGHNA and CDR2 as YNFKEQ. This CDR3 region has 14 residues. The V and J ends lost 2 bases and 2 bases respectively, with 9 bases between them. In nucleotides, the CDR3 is TGTGCCAGCAGCCAAAAAGGAGGGAACTATGGCTACACCTTC. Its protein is CASSQKGGNYGYTF.

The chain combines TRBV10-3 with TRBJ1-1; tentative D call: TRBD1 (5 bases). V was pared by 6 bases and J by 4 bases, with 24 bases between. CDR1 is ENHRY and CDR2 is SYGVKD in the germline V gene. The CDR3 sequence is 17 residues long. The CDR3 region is CAIRSYQSRAHLTEAFF. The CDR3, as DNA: TGTGCCATCAGATCGTACCAATCCAGGGCCCACCTCACTGAAGCTTTCTTT.

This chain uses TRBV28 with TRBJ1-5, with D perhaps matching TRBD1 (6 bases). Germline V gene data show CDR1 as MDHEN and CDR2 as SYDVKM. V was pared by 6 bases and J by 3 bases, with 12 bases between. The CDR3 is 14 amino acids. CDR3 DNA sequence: TGTGCCAGCAGCGAGGACAGTACCAATCAGCCCCAGCATTTT. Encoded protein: CASSEDSTNQPQHF.

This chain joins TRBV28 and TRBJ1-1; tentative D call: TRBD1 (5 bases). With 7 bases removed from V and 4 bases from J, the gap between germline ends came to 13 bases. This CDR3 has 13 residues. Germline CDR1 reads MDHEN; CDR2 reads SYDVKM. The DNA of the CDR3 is TGTGCCAGCAAAGGACAATGGTCCACTGAAGCTTTCTTT. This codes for CASKGQWSTEAFF.

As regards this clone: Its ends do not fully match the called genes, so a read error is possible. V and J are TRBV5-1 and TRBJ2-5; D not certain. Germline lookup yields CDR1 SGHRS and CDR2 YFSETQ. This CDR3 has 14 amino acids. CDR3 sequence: CASSLYPGEEAQYF. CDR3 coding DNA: TGCGCCAGCAGCTTATATCCCGGTGAAGAGGCCCAGTACTTC.

The CDR3 protein is CASSFTGKGGYTF. Here the CDR3 DNA reads TGTGCCAGCAGTTTCACAGGGAAGGGTGGCTACACCTTC. This chain links TRBV27 with TRBJ1-2; a weak D match, TRBD1 (6 bases). The CDR3 has 13 amino acids. Trimming took 3 bases from V and 7 from J, leaving 12 bases between them. Germline assignment: CDR1 MNHEY and CDR2 SMNVEV (reference sequence).

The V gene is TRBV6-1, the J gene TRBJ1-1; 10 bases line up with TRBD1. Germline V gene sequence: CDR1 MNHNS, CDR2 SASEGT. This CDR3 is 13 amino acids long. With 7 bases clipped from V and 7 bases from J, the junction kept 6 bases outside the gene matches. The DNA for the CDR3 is TGTGCCAGCACTGGACAGGGGGTGATTGAAGCTTTCTTT. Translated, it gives CASTGQGVIEAFF.

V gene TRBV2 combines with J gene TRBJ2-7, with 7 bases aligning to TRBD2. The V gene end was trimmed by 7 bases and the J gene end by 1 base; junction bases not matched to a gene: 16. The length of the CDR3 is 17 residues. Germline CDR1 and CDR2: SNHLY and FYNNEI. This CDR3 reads CASTQHRLAEISYEQYF. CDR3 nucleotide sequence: TGTGCCAGCACCCAGCATCGTCTAGCGGAGATATCCTACGAGCAGTACTTC.

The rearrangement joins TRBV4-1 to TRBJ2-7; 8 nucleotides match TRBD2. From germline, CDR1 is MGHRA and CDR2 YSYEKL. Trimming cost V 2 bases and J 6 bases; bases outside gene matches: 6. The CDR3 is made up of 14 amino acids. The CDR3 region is CASSQSSGSPEQYF. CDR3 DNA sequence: TGCGCCAGCAGCCAATCCAGCGGGAGTCCCGAGCAGTACTTC.

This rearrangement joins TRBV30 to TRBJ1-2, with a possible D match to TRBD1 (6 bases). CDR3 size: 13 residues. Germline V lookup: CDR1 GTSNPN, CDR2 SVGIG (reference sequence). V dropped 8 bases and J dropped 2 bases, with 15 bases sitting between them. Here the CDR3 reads CAVRAGENYGYTF. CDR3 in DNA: TGTGCCGTTCGGGCAGGGGAGAACTATGGCTACACCTTC.

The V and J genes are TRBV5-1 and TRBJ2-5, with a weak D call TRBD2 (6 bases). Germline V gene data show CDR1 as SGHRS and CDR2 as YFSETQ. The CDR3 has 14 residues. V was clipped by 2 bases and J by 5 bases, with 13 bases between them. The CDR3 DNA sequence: TGCGCCAGCAGCTTATCCCTTGGGGGGGAGACCCAGTACTTC. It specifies CASSLSLGGETQYF.

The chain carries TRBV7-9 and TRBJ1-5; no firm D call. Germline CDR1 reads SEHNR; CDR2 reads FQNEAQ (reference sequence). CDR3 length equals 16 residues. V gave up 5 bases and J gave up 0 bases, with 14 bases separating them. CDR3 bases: TGTGCCAGCAGCCGTACGACGGACTATAGCAATCAGCCCCAGCATTTT. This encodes CASSRTTDYSNQPQHF.

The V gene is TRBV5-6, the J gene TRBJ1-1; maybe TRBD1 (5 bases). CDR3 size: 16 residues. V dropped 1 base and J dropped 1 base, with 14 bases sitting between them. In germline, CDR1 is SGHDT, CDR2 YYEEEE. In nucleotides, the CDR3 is TGTGCCAGCAGCTTGCCAGGGATCGACTCGAACACTGAAGCTTTCTTT. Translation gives CASSLPGIDSNTEAFF. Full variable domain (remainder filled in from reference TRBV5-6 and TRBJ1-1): DAGVTQSPTHLIKTRGQQVTLRCSPKSGHDTVSWYQQALGQGPQFIFQYYEEEERQRGNFPDRFSGHQFPNYSSELNVNALLLGDSALYLCASSLPGIDSNTEAFFGQGTRLTVV.